What follows are 32 T cell receptor beta chains derived from one specimen sequenced in a study of blood T cell repertoires in COVID-19. Measured with immunoSEQ multiplex PCR; TCRdb has only the in-frame clones, and not every one. The sample has about 120,000 clones; about three quarters are singletons. The source material was peripheral blood. The receptors stem from a man aged 65 to 85 with acute or convalescent COVID-19.

This rearrangement joins TRBV27 to TRBJ2-7; D gene unclear. CDR1 is MNHEY and CDR2 is SMNVEV in the germline V gene (reference sequence). With 6 bases removed from V and 1 base from J, the gap between germline ends came to 7 bases. The CDR3 is 12 amino acids. The CDR3 DNA reads TGTGCCAGCAGGGCCAGGTCCTACGAGCAGTACTTC. It specifies CASRARSYEQYF.

V usage is TRBV28 and J usage is TRBJ1-5; 8 positions match TRBD1. There are 15 residues in the CDR3. V was pared by 6 bases and J by 3 bases, with 7 bases of the junction left unmatched. Germline V gene sequence: CDR1 MDHEN, CDR2 SYDVKM. In DNA, the CDR3 is TGTGCCAGCAGCTCCCGACAGGGGCACAATCAGCCCCAGCATTTT. Its translation is CASSSRQGHNQPQHF.

The J gene is TRBJ2-1, the V gene TRBV27; D is perhaps TRBD1 (6 bases). This CDR3 contains 16 residues. CDR1 and CDR2 (germline): MNHEY, SMNVEV (reference sequence). The ends were cut back, 6 bases at V and 6 bases at J, with 21 bases in the middle. The CDR3 nucleotides are TGTGCCAGCAGACAACAGGGTAACCAATATGGCAATGAGCAGTTCTTC. Amino acid sequence: CASRQQGNQYGNEQFF.

This chain joins TRBV6-2 or TRBV6-3 and TRBJ2-4; 9 bases match TRBD2. The CDR3 has 16 amino acids. J was trimmed by 1 base and V by 4 bases; bases with no gene match: 5. Per germline, CDR1 MNHEY and CDR2 SVGEGT. CDR3 sequence (DNA): TGTGCCAGCAGTTGGGGCGGGGGGGCGGCCAAAAACATTCAGTACTTC. Residues: CASSWGGGAAKNIQYF.

A remark on this clone: Relative to the germline gene, one junction end is altered; a read error may explain this. The V and J genes are TRBV28 and TRBJ2-5, with D perhaps TRBD2 (5 bases). This CDR3 has 12 residues. CDR1 MDHEN and CDR2 SYDVKM come from the germline V gene. CDR3 sequence reads: CASNLRRVTQYF. CDR3 in DNA: TGTGCCAGCAATTTACGGCGGGTGACCCAGTACTTC.

This chain connects TRBV19 to TRBJ2-2, with D perhaps matching TRBD1 (5 bases). The length of the CDR3 is 16 residues. Germline V gene sequence: CDR1 LNHDA, CDR2 SQIVND (reference sequence). V was shortened by 2 bases and J by 1 base, with 11 bases between the two germline ends. The CDR3 loop is CASSIMGRVNTGELFF. DNA for the CDR3: TGTGCCAGTAGTATAATGGGCAGGGTGAACACCGGGGAGCTGTTTTTT. The whole variable domain, remainder taken from reference TRBV19 and TRBJ2-2, is DGGITQSPKYLFRKEGQNVTLSCEQNLNHDAMYWYRQDPGQGLRLIYYSQIVNDFQKGDIAEGYSVSREKKESFPLTVTSAQKNPTAFYLCASSIMGRVNTGELFFGEGSRLTVL.

This clone has just one count. The chain carries TRBV2 and TRBJ2-3; D gene unclear. Trimming removed 6 bases at V and 5 bases at J, with 15 bases between. Germline V gives CDR1 SNHLY, CDR2 FYNNEI. The length of the CDR3 is 14 residues. The CDR3 region has the DNA TGTGCCAGCAGGCTACTTCCAACGGGAGATACGCAGTATTTT. Amino acids: CASRLLPTGDTQYF.

Note on this clone: A read error may explain this, as a much larger clone is one base away. This chain links TRBV9 with TRBJ1-1; perhaps TRBD1 as D (5 bases). V lost 4 bases, J lost 1 base, and 8 bases lay in between. Germline-derived CDR1 and CDR2 are SGDLS and YYNGEE. The CDR3 has 13 residues. The CDR3 DNA reads TGTGCCAGCAGCACCGACAGGAACACTGAAGCTTTCTTT. This sequence encodes CASSTDRNTEAFF.

This clone has just one count. This chain connects TRBV7-3 to TRBJ2-5, with D perhaps TRBD2 (5 bases). The CDR3 covers 14 residues. Germline V lookup: CDR1 SGHTA, CDR2 FQGTGA. Trimming pared 2 bases from V and 7 bases from J, leaving 14 bases between. CDR3 DNA sequence: TGTGCCAGCAGCTTAGGGAGTGATGGCGCGACCCAGTACTTC. It yields the protein CASSLGSDGATQYF.

The chain joins TRBV7-2 to TRBJ1-1; possibly TRBD1 for D (6 bases). V lost 5 bases, J lost 4 bases, and 14 bases lay in between. The germline gives CDR1 SGHTA, CDR2 FQGNSA. The CDR3 covers 14 residues. The CDR3: CASSPQGWGTEAFF. The CDR3, as DNA: TGTGCCAGCAGCCCCCAGGGGTGGGGCACTGAAGCTTTCTTT.

The V call is TRBV24-1, the J call TRBJ1-1, with D maybe TRBD1 (6 bases). V shed 8 bases and J shed 1 base, with 13 bases lying between them. CDR1 is KGHDR and CDR2 is SFDVKD in the germline V gene. The CDR3 has 14 residues. The CDR3 nucleotides read TGTGCCACCACCGGGCAGGGGTCGAACACTGAAGCTTTCTTT. Translation gives CATTGQGSNTEAFF.

The chain joins TRBV4-2 to TRBJ1-6; 9 nucleotides agree with TRBD1. Trimming cost V 2 bases and J 10 bases; bases outside gene matches: 9. The V gene's germline CDR1 is LGHNA and CDR2 YNFKEQ. The CDR3 contains 16 residues. CDR3 in DNA: TGTGCCAGCAGCCAAAGATCGGGACAGGGTAACTCACCCCTCCACTTT. Translated, it gives CASSQRSGQGNSPLHF.

Only a few counts were recorded for this clone. The genes are TRBV11-2 and TRBJ2-7; 8 bases line up with TRBD1. This CDR3 contains 18 residues. Germline CDR1 is SGHAT and CDR2 is FQNNGV. J gave up 0 bases and V 1 base, and 11 bases lay outside the gene matches. CDR3 residues: CASSLVRGTGTGSYEQYF. In nucleotides, the CDR3 is TGTGCCAGCAGCTTAGTCCGGGGGACCGGGACAGGCTCCTACGAGCAGTACTTC.

V is TRBV18 and J is TRBJ2-1; 9 positions match TRBD1. The V and J ends lost 2 bases and 5 bases, in that order; junction bases with no gene match: 7. The CDR3 has 16 amino acids. Germline lookup yields CDR1 KGHSH and CDR2 LQKENI. CDR3 in DNA: TGTGCCAGCTCACCAGGTACCGGGACAGGGAACAATGAGCAGTTCTTC. Translating gives CASSPGTGTGNNEQFF.

This clone was counted between two and nine times. The chain carries TRBV9 and TRBJ1-2; a weak D match, TRBD1 (5 bases). Between the trimmed V and J ends, which lost 4 bases and 8 bases, there was a span of 18 bases. The CDR3 sequence is 14 residues long. Germline-derived CDR1 and CDR2 are SGDLS and YYNGEE. CDR3 coding DNA: TGTGCCAGCAGCCCCCCGCAGGGTCGGCCAGGCTACACCTTC. This translates into CASSPPQGRPGYTF.

V usage is TRBV28 and J usage is TRBJ1-3; D remains ambiguous. The CDR3 loop spans 14 amino acids. V lost 5 bases, J lost 0 bases, and 8 bases lay in between. Looked up from germline, CDR1 is MDHEN and CDR2 is SYDVKM. Here the CDR3 DNA reads TGTGCCAGCAGTACACAGAGCTCTGGAAACACCATATATTTT. Its protein is CASSTQSSGNTIYF.

V is TRBV28 and J is TRBJ1-5; weak D call: TRBD1 (6 bases). Germline loops: CDR1 MDHEN, CDR2 SYDVKM. Trimming took off 6 bases at V and 7 bases at J, with 10 bases between the two ends. CDR3 size: 12 residues. CDR3 amino acids: CASSTGLQPQHF. In DNA form, the CDR3 reads TGTGCCAGCAGCACAGGGCTGCAGCCCCAGCATTTT.

The CDR3 reads CASSLVVTDNEQFF. CDR3 nucleotides: TGTGCCAGCAGCTTAGTAGTGACAGACAATGAGCAGTTCTTC. The genes are TRBV7-2 and TRBJ2-1, with D perhaps matching TRBD1 (5 bases). The CDR3 has 14 residues. Germline-derived CDR1 and CDR2 are SGHTA and FQGNSA. V lost 1 base and J lost 5, with 9 bases in between.

V usage is TRBV7-2 and J usage is TRBJ2-3, with 9 positions matching TRBD2. The J segment lost 3 bases and the V segment lost 5 bases, leaving 6 bases of the junction unmatched. Germline V CDR1 and CDR2: SGHTA, FQGNSA. CDR3 size: 15 residues. The CDR3 DNA sequence: TGTGCCAGCAGCCCCGGGAGCGGGAGGACAGATACGCAGTATTTT. This sequence encodes CASSPGSGRTDTQYF.

This clone is a singleton in its sample. The gene calls are TRBV19 and TRBJ1-1; D gene ambiguous. V was clipped by 6 bases and J by 0 bases, with 8 bases between them. The CDR3 length is 13 residues. CDR1 and CDR2 (germline): LNHDA, SQIVND (reference sequence). This chain's CDR3 is CASRETLNTEAFF. For the CDR3, the DNA is TGTGCCAGTAGGGAGACTTTGAACACTGAAGCTTTCTTT.

The rearrangement uses TRBV12-3 or TRBV12-4 and TRBJ2-7, with D perhaps matching TRBD1 (6 bases). V was cut by 3 bases and J by 5 bases, with 11 bases left in between. The CDR3 spans 13 residues. In nucleotides, the CDR3 is TGTGCCAGCAGTTTTGGCAGGGGTGACGAGCAGTACTTC. Amino acids: CASSFGRGDEQYF.

The chain recombines TRBV2 with TRBJ2-2; weak D call: TRBD1 (6 bases). The CDR3 covers 14 residues. CDR1 SNHLY and CDR2 FYNNEI come from the germline V gene. The germline V and J ends were trimmed by 6 bases and 5 bases, with 13 bases remaining between them. CDR3 region: CASRGQPGTGELFF. The DNA of the CDR3 is TGTGCCAGCAGAGGACAGCCGGGGACCGGGGAGCTGTTTTTT.

The V and J genes are TRBV5-1 and TRBJ1-1; 7 bases fit TRBD1. Per the germline V gene, CDR1 is SGHRS and CDR2 is YFSETQ. The CDR3 covers 15 residues. V trimming: 3 bases; J trimming: 3 bases; junction bases outside the gene matches: 8. CDR3 amino acids: CASSSSHQGDTEAFF. CDR3 nucleotide sequence: TGCGCCAGCAGCTCCTCTCATCAGGGGGACACTGAAGCTTTCTTT.

The chain carries TRBV27 and TRBJ1-5; 10 positions agree with TRBD1. CDR1 and CDR2 (germline): MNHEY, SMNVEV (reference sequence). The J segment lost 3 bases and the V segment lost 2 bases, leaving 7 bases of the junction unmatched. The CDR3 sequence is 17 residues long. The CDR3 here is CASSLTLTGGLNQPQHF. CDR3 nucleotides: TGTGCCAGCAGTTTAACCCTGACAGGGGGCCTCAATCAGCCCCAGCATTTT.

This chain uses TRBV29-1 with TRBJ1-1; D is possibly TRBD1 (5 bases). Germline-derived CDR1 and CDR2 are SQVTM and ANQGSEA. The CDR3 totals 15 residues. V gave up 4 bases and J gave up 8 bases, with 23 bases separating them. CDR3 nucleotides: TGCAGCGTTGCATCTTTCCCCCGACCCACAGGCGAAGCTTTCTTT. Protein sequence: CSVASFPRPTGEAFF.

The chain joins TRBV30 to TRBJ2-5; tentative D call: TRBD1 (5 bases). The germline V and J ends were trimmed by 3 bases and 3 bases, with 17 bases remaining between them. Germline V lookup: CDR1 GTSNPN, CDR2 SVGIG (reference sequence). This CDR3 region has 15 residues. CDR3: CAWRRQFAPEETQYF. The CDR3 nucleotides are TGTGCCTGGAGAAGACAGTTCGCGCCCGAAGAGACCCAGTACTTC.

Turning to this clone: Other DNA sequences of this sample code for an identical CDR3. The chain links TRBV7-2 to TRBJ2-7; 9 nucleotides line up with TRBD1. The CDR3 contains 14 residues. The ends lost 5 bases at V and 2 bases at J; junction bases unmatched: 4. Per the germline V gene, CDR1 is SGHTA and CDR2 is FQGNSA. In DNA, the CDR3 is TGTGCCAGCAGCCCTCGACAGGGGGCCTACGAGCAGTACTTC. Translation: CASSPRQGAYEQYF.

The gene calls are TRBV2 and TRBJ2-7; D is ambiguous. The CDR3 is made up of 14 amino acids. In germline, CDR1 is SNHLY, CDR2 FYNNEI. V lost 3 bases to trimming and J lost 0 bases, with 9 bases between them. The CDR3 region is CASSDTPLSYEQYF. The CDR3 DNA sequence: TGTGCCAGCAGTGACACTCCCCTCTCCTACGAGCAGTACTTC.

The V gene is TRBV27, the J gene TRBJ1-6; the D gene is possibly TRBD1 (6 bases). The V and J ends lost 1 base and 7 bases respectively, with 8 bases between them. Per the germline V gene, CDR1 is MNHEY and CDR2 is SMNVEV (reference sequence). The CDR3 sequence is 14 residues long. The CDR3 DNA follows: TGTGCCAGCAGTTTATGGCAGGGGAATTCACCCCTCCACTTT. This codes for CASSLWQGNSPLHF.

The chain uses TRBV6-1 and TRBJ2-7, with 9 bases identical to TRBD1. V gave up 1 base and J gave up 3 bases; unmatched junction bases: 1. Per the germline V gene, CDR1 is MNHNS and CDR2 is SASEGT. CDR3 length equals 14 residues. CDR3 nucleotides: TGTGCCAGCAGTGAAGACAGGGGGCTCTACGAGCAGTACTTC. This gives the protein CASSEDRGLYEQYF.

The chain combines TRBV2 with TRBJ2-7, with 10 bases matching TRBD1. With 4 bases clipped from V and 0 bases from J, the junction kept 3 bases outside the gene matches. The CDR3 contains 15 residues. CDR1 is SNHLY and CDR2 is FYNNEI in the germline V gene. This CDR3 is CASSVDRGDSYEQYF. CDR3 in DNA: TGTGCCAGCAGTGTGGACAGGGGGGACTCCTACGAGCAGTACTTC.

This chain uses TRBV4-3 with TRBJ1-6, with TRBD1 matching 10 bases. V trimming: 0 bases; J trimming: 10 bases; junction bases outside the gene matches: 6. Germline-derived CDR1 and CDR2 are LGHNA and YSLEER. The CDR3 covers 16 residues. The CDR3 loop is CASSQDSGTGVSPLHF. The DNA of the CDR3 is TGCGCCAGCAGCCAAGACTCCGGGACAGGGGTCTCACCCCTCCACTTT.